This T cell receptor (beta chain) came from a study of cytomegalovirus exposure and HLA in healthy donors. V trimming: 2 bases; J trimming: 7 bases; junction bases outside the gene matches: 11. The CDR3 runs to 15 residues. The germline V gene has CDR1 MDHEN and CDR2 SYDVKM. Study findings and constraints: The classifier reportedly diagnosed cytomegalovirus status with high specificity and sensitivity. Common viral pathogens (according to a later analysis) appeared linked to several of the most significant clusters. In vitro confirmation showed a few CMV-associated chains to be CMV antigen specific.

Details on this clone: Its antigen is still unknown.

Primers: 60 Vbeta forward and 13 Jbeta reverse. Sequencing used immunoSEQ multiplex PCR; TCRdb keeps in-frame clones, though not all of them. This sample has 150,000 to 200,000 clones, with around 75% found just once. The receptor was isolated from a woman in her forties in good health and CMV-seropositive. The specimen was PBMCs. V and J are TRBV28 and TRBJ2-7; 7 bases align to TRBD2. CDR3 sequence reads: CASSLTAGPGGEQYF. The CDR3 coding sequence is TGTGCCAGCAGTTTAACAGCGGGGCCTGGCGGGGAGCAGTACTTC.